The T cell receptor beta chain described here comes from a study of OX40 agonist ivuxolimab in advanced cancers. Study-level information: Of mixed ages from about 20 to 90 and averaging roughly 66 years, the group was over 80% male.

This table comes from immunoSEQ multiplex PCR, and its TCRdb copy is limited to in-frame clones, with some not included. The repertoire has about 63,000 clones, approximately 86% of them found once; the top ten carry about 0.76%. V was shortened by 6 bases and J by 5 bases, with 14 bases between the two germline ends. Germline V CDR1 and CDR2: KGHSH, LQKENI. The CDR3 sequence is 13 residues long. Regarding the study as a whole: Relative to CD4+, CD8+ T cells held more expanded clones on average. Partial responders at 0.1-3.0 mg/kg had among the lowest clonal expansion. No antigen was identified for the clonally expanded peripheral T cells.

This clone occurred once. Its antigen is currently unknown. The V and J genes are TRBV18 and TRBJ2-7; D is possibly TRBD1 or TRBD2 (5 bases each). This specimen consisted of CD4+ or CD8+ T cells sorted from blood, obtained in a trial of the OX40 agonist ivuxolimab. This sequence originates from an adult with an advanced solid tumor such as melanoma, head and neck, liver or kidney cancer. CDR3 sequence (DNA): TGTGCCAGCTCTCGGGACGTCCTGGACGAGCAGTACTTC. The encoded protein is CASSRDVLDEQYF.